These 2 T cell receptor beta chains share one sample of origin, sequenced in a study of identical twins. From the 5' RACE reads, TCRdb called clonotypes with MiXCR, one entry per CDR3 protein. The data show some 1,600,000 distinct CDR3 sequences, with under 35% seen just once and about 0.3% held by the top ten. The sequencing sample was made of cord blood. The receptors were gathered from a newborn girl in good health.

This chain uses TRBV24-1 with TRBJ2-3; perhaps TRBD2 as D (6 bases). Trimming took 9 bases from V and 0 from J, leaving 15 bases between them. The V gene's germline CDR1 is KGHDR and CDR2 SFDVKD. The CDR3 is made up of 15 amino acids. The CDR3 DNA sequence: TGTGCCACCCGGGAGTCCGGGGCTAGCACAGATACGCAGTATTTT. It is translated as CATRESGASTDTQYF.

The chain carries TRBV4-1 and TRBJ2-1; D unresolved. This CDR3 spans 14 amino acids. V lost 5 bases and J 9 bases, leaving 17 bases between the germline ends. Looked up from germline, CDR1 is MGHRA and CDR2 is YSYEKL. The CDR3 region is CASSKVGLGSEQFF. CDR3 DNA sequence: TGCGCCAGCAGCAAAGTCGGGCTGGGCAGTGAGCAGTTCTTC.